These T cell receptor beta chains were read from a single sample in a study of blood T cells in healthy people across ages. TCRdb redid the calling of the 5' RACE reads with MiXCR, one entry per CDR3 protein. Among approximately 360,000 distinct CDR3 sequences listed, more than 45% were seen once. The sequenced sample consisted of blood. The receptors originated from a man aged 60 to 75 in good health. CDR3s include the opening cysteine and the closing phenylalanine or tryptophan. A D gene is named only where the DNA matches it firmly. A clone size is listed for some rows: how often the clone was seen (once, few, many), or a class if it is expanded.

>TRBV6-5|once|TRBJ2-1|-
CASSSRREQFF
TGTGCCAGCAGCTCCCGGCGAGAGCAGTTCTTC
>TRBV5-1|-|TRBJ2-5|-
CASSSETQIKQYF
TGCGCCAGCAGCTCCGAAACTCAAATTAAGCAGTACTTC
>TRBV12-3/TRBV12-4|-|TRBJ2-1|TRBD2
CASRPGLAQGEQFF
TGTGCCAGCAGGCCGGGACTAGCTCAGGGAGAGCAGTTCTTC
>TRBV11-2|-|TRBJ2-7|-
CASSPFVGGEQYF
TGTGCCAGCAGCCCATTCGTCGGAGGCGAGCAGTACTTC
>TRBV20-1|-|TRBJ2-1|TRBD1
CSAYLTGGLHYNEQFF
TGCAGTGCTTACCTTACAGGGGGTCTTCATTACAATGAGCAGTTCTTC
>TRBV6-2/TRBV6-3|few|TRBJ2-5|TRBD2
CASSFRTSGGYQETQYF
TGTGCCAGCAGTTTCCGGACTAGCGGGGGATACCAAGAGACCCAGTACTTC
>TRBV15|-|TRBJ2-7|TRBD2
CATSAGVSDEQYF
TGTGCCACCAGCGCGGGGGTCTCCGACGAGCAGTACTTC
>TRBV20-1|-|TRBJ2-3|TRBD2
CSADVAGGGRADTQYF
TGCAGTGCGGACGTAGCGGGAGGCGGAAGGGCAGATACGCAGTATTTT
>TRBV10-3|-|TRBJ2-1|-
CAISEAQRSLNNEQFF
TGTGCCATCAGTGAGGCCCAGCGGAGCCTGAACAATGAGCAGTTCTTC
>TRBV18|-|TRBJ1-2|-
CASSPRSPGQPKGGYGYTF
TGTGCCAGCTCACCACGTAGTCCAGGACAGCCTAAGGGAGGCTATGGCTACACCTTC
>TRBV7-9|once|TRBJ2-7|TRBD2
CASSLAASGRVSSYEQYF
TGTGCCAGCAGCTTAGCGGCTAGCGGGAGGGTAAGCTCCTACGAGCAGTACTTC
>TRBV27|-|TRBJ2-1|TRBD2
CASSLLGLDFHNEQFF
TGTGCCAGCAGTTTATTGGGACTAGATTTCCACAATGAGCAGTTCTTC
>TRBV12-3/TRBV12-4|many|TRBJ2-7|-
CASSGPSYEQYF
TGTGCCAGCAGTGGACCGTCCTACGAGCAGTACTTC
>TRBV6-5|few|TRBJ1-2|TRBD1
CASRRQGRGNGYTF
TGTGCCAGCAGACGACAGGGGAGGGGGAATGGCTACACCTTC
>TRBV20-1|-|TRBJ2-1|TRBD2
CSAGDPPAGGGNEQFF
TGCAGTGCTGGAGATCCCCCAGCGGGAGGAGGGAATGAGCAGTTCTTC
>TRBV11-1|-|TRBJ2-7|-
CASSPQRVNSYEQYF
TGTGCCAGCAGCCCCCAGAGGGTAAACTCCTACGAGCAGTACTTC
>TRBV15|-|TRBJ1-5|-
CATSSPKGGQGQSNQPQHF
TGTGCCACCAGCAGTCCCAAGGGAGGTCAGGGGCAAAGCAATCAGCCCCAGCATTTT
>TRBV24-1|-|TRBJ2-5|TRBD1
CATSDQTGSRETQYF
TGTGCCACCAGTGATCAGACAGGGTCACGAGAGACCCAGTACTTC
>TRBV29-1|few|TRBJ2-7|TRBD2
CSVVSGLAAYEQYF
TGCAGCGTTGTTTCGGGACTAGCTGCCTACGAGCAGTACTTC
>TRBV6-6|-|TRBJ1-2|TRBD1
CASSYSGQVGYTF
TGTGCCAGCAGTTACTCAGGACAGGTTGGCTACACCTTC
>TRBV6-6|-|TRBJ2-7|-
CASSRPGDIYLYEQYF
TGTGCCAGCAGTCGGCCAGGGGACATTTACTTGTACGAGCAGTACTTC
>TRBV12-3/TRBV12-4|-|TRBJ2-7|TRBD2
CASRRSGGAYEQYF
TGTGCCAGCAGGCGTAGCGGGGGGGCCTACGAGCAGTACTTC
>TRBV5-5|many|TRBJ2-1|TRBD2
CASSELAGIYNEQFF
TGTGCCAGCAGCGAACTAGCGGGGATCTACAATGAGCAGTTCTTC
>TRBV6-1|-|TRBJ2-7|-
CASSGSRDGSYEQYF
TGTGCCAGCAGTGGAAGTCGGGACGGTTCCTACGAGCAGTACTTC
>TRBV11-3|many|TRBJ2-3|-
CASSLEEAASTDTQYF
TGTGCCAGCAGCTTAGAAGAAGCAGCCAGCACAGATACGCAGTATTTT
>TRBV20-1|few|TRBJ2-3|TRBD2
CSARENTSGRGNTQYF
TGCAGTGCCCGCGAGAATACTAGCGGGAGGGGTAATACGCAGTATTTT
>TRBV6-2/TRBV6-3|-|TRBJ2-5|TRBD2
CASRPSRAGGPQYF
TGTGCCAGCAGGCCGTCTAGAGCGGGGGGGCCCCAGTACTTC
>TRBV28|-|TRBJ2-4|-
CASKGTLEGKNIQYF
TGTGCCAGCAAAGGGACCCTGGAGGGCAAAAACATTCAGTACTTC
>TRBV7-2|-|TRBJ2-4|-
CASSLQGYIQYF
TGTGCCAGCAGCTTACAAGGGTATATTCAGTACTTC
>TRBV7-2|-|TRBJ2-5|-
CASSLGGAPDQETQYF
TGTGCCAGCAGCTTAGGAGGGGCCCCAGACCAAGAGACCCAGTACTTC
>TRBV5-1|many|TRBJ2-5|-
CASSRNPRGRETQYF
TGCGCCAGCAGCCGCAATCCACGGGGTCGAGAGACCCAGTACTTC
>TRBV6-2/TRBV6-3|few|TRBJ1-2|-
CASSLSNYGYTF
TGTGCCAGCAGTTTATCTAACTATGGCTACACCTTC
>TRBV3-1|-|TRBJ1-6|TRBD1
CASSQRGQATLPLHF
TGTGCCAGCAGCCAGAGGGGACAGGCCACACTGCCCCTCCACTTT
>TRBV29-1|-|TRBJ2-7|-
CSVDGLQGSYEQYF
TGCAGCGTTGACGGTTTACAGGGCTCCTACGAGCAGTACTTC
>TRBV6-5|-|TRBJ2-1|-
CASSYGRTSYEQFF
TGTGCCAGCAGTTATGGAAGGACCTCCTACGAGCAGTTCTTC
>TRBV24-1|few|TRBJ2-1|-
CATSDFHEQFF
TGTGCCACCAGTGATTTCCATGAGCAGTTCTTC
>TRBV7-2|-|TRBJ2-7|-
CASRPQGGRDEQYF
TGTGCCAGCCGCCCACAGGGGGGGAGGGACGAGCAGTACTTC
>TRBV3-1|-|TRBJ2-7|TRBD2
CASSITGGLVNEQYF
TGTGCCAGCAGCATAACGGGGGGGCTGGTGAATGAGCAGTACTTC
>TRBV10-3|-|TRBJ2-7|-
CAISEQGHNSYEQYF
TGTGCCATCAGTGAGCAGGGACACAACTCCTACGAGCAGTACTTC
>TRBV5-5|-|TRBJ2-1|-
CASSLSHNEQFF
TGTGCCAGCAGCTTATCGCACAATGAGCAGTTCTTC
>TRBV20-1|-|TRBJ2-3|-
CSARPGGAVATDTQYF
TGCAGTGCTAGGCCCGGAGGGGCAGTTGCAACAGATACGCAGTATTTT
>TRBV18|once|TRBJ2-1|-
CASSLQGIRDNEQFF
TGTGCCAGCTCACTCCAGGGGATCCGGGACAATGAGCAGTTCTTC
>TRBV6-1|-|TRBJ2-5|-
CAGSRQEAYQETQYF
TGTGCCGGCAGCCGCCAGGAGGCGTACCAAGAGACCCAGTACTTC
>TRBV12-3/TRBV12-4|-|TRBJ2-7|-
CASSFGKEQYF
TGTGCCAGCAGTTTCGGCAAGGAGCAGTACTTC
>TRBV12-3/TRBV12-4|-|TRBJ2-1|TRBD2
CASSRLAGSHNEQFF
TGTGCCAGCAGTCGACTAGCGGGGTCCCACAATGAGCAGTTCTTC
>TRBV12-3/TRBV12-4|-|TRBJ2-7|-
CASSLGGPGTPYEQYF
TGTGCCAGCAGTTTAGGGGGCCCCGGGACTCCCTACGAGCAGTACTTC
>TRBV7-9|-|TRBJ2-6|-
CASSQVPLSLSGANVLTF
TGTGCCAGCAGCCAAGTACCGCTCTCTCTCTCTGGGGCCAACGTCCTGACTTTC
>TRBV10-3|-|TRBJ2-2|TRBD1
CALADRGFAGELFF
TGTGCCCTGGCGGACAGGGGTTTCGCCGGGGAGCTGTTTTTT
>TRBV20-1|few|TRBJ1-2|TRBD1
CSAREAGTGGYGYTF
TGCAGTGCTAGAGAAGCCGGGACAGGTGGATATGGCTACACCTTC
>TRBV10-3|few|TRBJ2-5|-
CATSRRGPQETQYF
TGTGCCACCTCACGGCGGGGCCCCCAAGAGACCCAGTACTTC